The 18 T cell receptor beta chains in this list originate from one sample, sequenced in a study of blood T cell repertoires in COVID-19. Profiled with immunoSEQ multiplex PCR; TCRdb holds only in-frame clones, not every one. The table lists 150,000 to 180,000 clones, approximately 82% of them singletons, with around a tenth in the top ten. The sequenced sample was peripheral blood. These receptor sequences come from a woman aged 45-59 years with acute or convalescent COVID-19.

This chain uses TRBV6-2 or TRBV6-3 with TRBJ2-3; perhaps TRBD1 as D (6 bases). CDR3 length: 13 residues. With 8 bases removed from V and 4 bases from J, the gap between germline ends came to 13 bases. From germline, CDR1 is MNHEY and CDR2 SVGEGT. CDR3 sequence reads: CASGSNRADTQYF. In DNA, the CDR3 is TGTGCCAGCGGTTCAAACAGGGCAGATACGCAGTATTTT.

The chain links TRBV19 to TRBJ2-6, with 7 nucleotides matching TRBD2. Germline V CDR1 and CDR2: LNHDA, SQIVND (reference sequence). Germline trimming cut 5 bases from V and 0 bases from J; bases unmatched to any gene: 4. This CDR3 region has 16 residues. The DNA for the CDR3 is TGTGCCAGTAGTTTGCCGGGGGGCTCTGGGGCCAACGTCCTGACTTTC. Residues: CASSLPGGSGANVLTF.

The chain couples TRBV29-1 to TRBJ2-2; 7 nucleotides match TRBD1. There are 15 residues in the CDR3. The trim removed 7 bases at V and 5 bases at J, leaving 13 bases unmatched. CDR1 SQVTM and CDR2 ANQGSEA come from the germline V gene. CDR3 loop: CSAKMNRGDTGELFF. The CDR3 DNA sequence: TGCAGCGCGAAAATGAACAGGGGAGATACCGGGGAGCTGTTTTTT.

The gene calls are TRBV4-3 and TRBJ2-1, with 10 bases identical to TRBD2. Germline lookup yields CDR1 LGHNA and CDR2 YSLEER. The CDR3 runs 15 residues. Losses at the gene ends were 4 bases for V and 4 bases for J; bases not matched to a gene: 4. The CDR3 DNA is TGCGCCAGCAGCCCTTTAGCGGGGGGTTACAATGAGCAGTTCTTC. Its protein is CASSPLAGGYNEQFF.

This chain connects TRBV7-6 to TRBJ2-7, with TRBD1 matching 7 bases. The CDR3 covers 15 residues. Germline lookup yields CDR1 SGHVS and CDR2 FNYEAQ. Germline trimming cut 4 bases from V and 0 bases from J; bases unmatched to any gene: 6. The CDR3 protein is CASSSGWTGSYEQYF. In DNA form, the CDR3 reads TGTGCCAGCAGCTCAGGTTGGACAGGCTCCTACGAGCAGTACTTC.

The J gene is TRBJ1-5, the V gene TRBV18, with D possibly being TRBD1 (6 bases). There are 16 residues in the CDR3. Germline V CDR1 and CDR2: KGHSH, LQKENI. Between the trimmed V and J ends, which lost 0 bases and 5 bases, there was a span of 14 bases. The CDR3 DNA reads as TGTGCCAGCTCACCACCGAGGACAGTTAAACATCAGCCCCAGCATTTT. Protein sequence: CASSPPRTVKHQPQHF. The variable domain in full, with the rest retrieved from reference TRBV18 and TRBJ1-5, is NAGVMQNPRHLVRRRGQEARLRCSPMKGHSHVYWYRQLPEEGLKFMVYLQKENIIDESGMPKERFSAEFPKEGPSILRIQQVVRGDSAAYFCASSPPRTVKHQPQHFGDGTRLSIL.

This chain joins TRBV29-1 and TRBJ2-3; TRBD2 matches 15 bases. This CDR3 contains 15 residues. V lost 3 bases and J lost 5; bases outside the gene matches: 3. Germline values: CDR1 SQVTM, CDR2 ANQGSEA. CDR3: CSVEGTSGGIDTQYF. CDR3 nucleotide sequence: TGCAGCGTTGAGGGGACTAGCGGGGGGATAGATACGCAGTATTTT.

The V gene is TRBV10-3, the J gene TRBJ2-1; TRBD1 agrees at 8 bases. The V and J ends lost 2 bases and 7 bases, in that order; junction bases with no gene match: 1. Germline loops: CDR1 ENHRY, CDR2 SYGVKD. The CDR3 sequence is 13 residues long. The CDR3 loop reads CAISEGQGNEQFF. CDR3 in DNA: TGTGCCATCAGTGAGGGACAGGGAAATGAGCAGTTCTTC.

This clone was seen a single time. The genes are TRBV7-2 and TRBJ2-5, with 8 bases that match TRBD1. V lost 3 bases and J lost 1; bases outside the gene matches: 4. The V gene's germline CDR1 is SGHTA and CDR2 FQGNSA. The CDR3 loop spans 15 amino acids. CDR3 DNA sequence: TGTGCCAGCAGCTTTAACAGGGGGTTCCAAGAGACCCAGTACTTC. Translation: CASSFNRGFQETQYF.

The chain uses TRBV2 and TRBJ2-5; tentative D call: TRBD2 (7 bases). Germline CDR1 and CDR2: SNHLY and FYNNEI. V lost 6 bases and J 2 bases, leaving 10 bases between the germline ends. The CDR3 covers 13 residues. The CDR3 sequence is CASRGRGQETQYF. CDR3 coding DNA: TGTGCCAGCAGGGGGAGGGGGCAAGAGACCCAGTACTTC.

CDR3 bases: TGTGCCAGCAGCTTATACCCGGGACAGGGGTTGAACGAGCAGTACTTC. It specifies CASSLYPGQGLNEQYF. The V call is TRBV5-5, the J call TRBJ2-7, with 10 bases lining up with TRBD1. V lost 2 bases and J lost 5; bases outside the gene matches: 10. Germline values: CDR1 SGHKS, CDR2 YYEKEE (reference sequence). CDR3 size: 16 residues. Looking up the rest from reference TRBV5-5 and TRBJ2-7 gives the full variable domain: DAGVTQSPTHLIKTRGQQVTLRCSPISGHKSVSWYQQVLGQGPQFIFQYYEKEERGRGNFPDRFSARQFPNYSSELNVNALLLGDSALYLCASSLYPGQGLNEQYFGPGTRLTVT.

The V and J genes are TRBV5-6 and TRBJ1-6; D call uncertain. V was trimmed by 4 bases and J by 7 bases, leaving 12 bases between them. Germline V gives CDR1 SGHDT, CDR2 YYEEEE. This CDR3 is 14 amino acids long. This CDR3 reads CASSHREKNSPLHF. In DNA form, the CDR3 reads TGTGCCAGCAGCCACCGGGAAAAAAATTCACCCCTCCACTTT.

This sequence joins TRBV15 and TRBJ2-7; a possible D gene is TRBD2 (6 bases). V was clipped by 0 bases and J by 7 bases, with 16 bases between them. The CDR3 has 15 residues. Germline CDR1 reads LNHNV; CDR2 reads YYDKDF (reference sequence). The CDR3 loop reads CATSREGRQRVEQYF. The CDR3 DNA is TGTGCCACCAGCAGAGAAGGGAGACAGCGGGTAGAGCAGTACTTC.

The chain couples TRBV3-1 (or the pseudogene TRBV3-2) to TRBJ2-1; TRBD2 aligns across 7 bases. This CDR3 is 16 amino acids long. After removal of 1 base from V and 3 bases from J, the junction contained 6 bases not matched to a gene. CDR1 and CDR2 from the germline V gene are LGHDT and YNNKEL (reference sequence). CDR3 sequence (DNA): TGTGCCAGCAGCCAAGGGGGCGGGGGTTACTACAATGAGCAGTTCTTC. It codes for CASSQGGGGYYNEQFF.

The chain uses TRBV6-5 and TRBJ2-7, with D possibly being TRBD2 (6 bases). Trimming left V 5 bases short and J 3 bases short, with 11 bases between. There are 13 residues in the CDR3. Germline V CDR1 and CDR2: MNHEY, SVGAGI. The CDR3 coding sequence is TGTGCCAGCAGTCAGAGGGACTTCTACGAGCAGTACTTC. Translated, it gives CASSQRDFYEQYF.

The chain uses TRBV7-3 and TRBJ1-5, with D possibly being TRBD1 (5 bases). CDR1 and CDR2 from the germline V gene are SGHTA and FQGTGA. The CDR3 extends over 13 amino acids. Trimming pared 10 bases from V and 0 bases from J, leaving 10 bases between. CDR3 residues: CANDRYSNQPQHF. In DNA form, the CDR3 reads TGTGCCAACGACAGATATAGCAATCAGCCCCAGCATTTT.

The count of this clone is one. The chain combines TRBV12-3 or TRBV12-4 with TRBJ2-5; D gene ambiguous. Trimming removed 6 bases from V and 5 bases from J, with 10 bases in between. This CDR3 region has 12 residues. The CDR3 spells CASRRPGETQYF. The CDR3, as DNA: TGTGCCAGCAGGAGGCCCGGCGAGACCCAGTACTTC.

This clone has only a few counts. The chain is built from TRBV27 and TRBJ1-3, with D unclear. This CDR3 region has 14 residues. V shed 5 bases and J shed 2 bases, with 10 bases lying between them. CDR1 and CDR2 from the germline V gene are MNHEY and SMNVEV (reference sequence). The CDR3: CASSRGEPGNTIYF. CDR3 bases: TGTGCCAGCAGTCGAGGAGAACCTGGAAACACCATATATTTT.